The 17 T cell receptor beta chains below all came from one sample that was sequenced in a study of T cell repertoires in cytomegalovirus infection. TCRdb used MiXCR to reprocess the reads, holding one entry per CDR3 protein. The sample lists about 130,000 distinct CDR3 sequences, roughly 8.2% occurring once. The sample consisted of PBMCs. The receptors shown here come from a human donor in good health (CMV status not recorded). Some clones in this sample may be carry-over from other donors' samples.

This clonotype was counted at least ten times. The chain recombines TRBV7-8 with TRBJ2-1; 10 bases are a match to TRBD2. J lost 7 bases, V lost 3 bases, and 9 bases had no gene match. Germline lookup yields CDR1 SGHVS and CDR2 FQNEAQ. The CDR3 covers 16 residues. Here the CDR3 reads CASSLLAGGPWNEQFF. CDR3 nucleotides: TGTGCCAGCAGCTTGTTAGCGGGGGGCCCGTGGAATGAGCAGTTCTTC.

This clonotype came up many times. The CDR3 DNA follows: TGTGCCATCAGTGAACCGGGACAGGGGGCCAACGAGCAGTACTTC. Translated, it gives CAISEPGQGANEQYF. The chain links TRBV10-3 to TRBJ2-7; 12 bases are shared with TRBD1. The J segment lost 5 bases and the V segment lost 3 bases, leaving 5 bases of the junction unmatched. This CDR3 spans 15 amino acids. The germline CDR1 and CDR2 sequences are ENHRY and SYGVKD.

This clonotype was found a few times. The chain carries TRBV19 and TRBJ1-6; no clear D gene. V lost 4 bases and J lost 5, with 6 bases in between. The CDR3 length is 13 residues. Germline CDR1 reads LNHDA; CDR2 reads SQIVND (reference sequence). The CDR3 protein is CASSNRDNSPLHF. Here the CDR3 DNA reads TGTGCCAGTAGTAACCGAGATAATTCACCCCTCCACTTT.

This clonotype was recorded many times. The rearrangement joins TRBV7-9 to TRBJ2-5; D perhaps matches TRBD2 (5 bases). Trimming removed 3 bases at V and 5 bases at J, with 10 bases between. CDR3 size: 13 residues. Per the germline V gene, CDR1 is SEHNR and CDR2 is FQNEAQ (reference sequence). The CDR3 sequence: CASSFPADETQYF. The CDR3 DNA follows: TGTGCCAGCAGCTTTCCAGCGGACGAGACCCAGTACTTC.

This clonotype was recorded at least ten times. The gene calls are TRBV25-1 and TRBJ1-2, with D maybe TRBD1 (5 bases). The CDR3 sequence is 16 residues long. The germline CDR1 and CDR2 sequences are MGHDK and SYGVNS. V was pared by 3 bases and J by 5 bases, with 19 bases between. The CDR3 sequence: CASSDSRGADWYGYTF. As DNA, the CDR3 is TGTGCCAGCAGTGATAGTAGGGGCGCAGACTGGTATGGCTACACCTTC.

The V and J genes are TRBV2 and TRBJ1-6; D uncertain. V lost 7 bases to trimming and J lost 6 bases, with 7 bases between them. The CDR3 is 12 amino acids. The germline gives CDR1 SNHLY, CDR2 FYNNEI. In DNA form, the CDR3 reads TGTGCCAGCAACCGTCTTAATTCACCCCTCCACTTT. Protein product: CASNRLNSPLHF. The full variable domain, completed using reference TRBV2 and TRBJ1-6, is EPEVTQTPSHQVTQMGQEVILRCVPISNHLYFYWYRQILGQKVEFLVSFYNNEISEKSEIFDDQFSVERPDGSNFTLKIRSTKLEDSAMYFCASNRLNSPLHFGNGTRLTVT.

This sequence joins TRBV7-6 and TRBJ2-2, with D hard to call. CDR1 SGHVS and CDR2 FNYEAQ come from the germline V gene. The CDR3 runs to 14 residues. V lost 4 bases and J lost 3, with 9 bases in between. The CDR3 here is CASSSLTDTGELFF. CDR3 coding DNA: TGTGCCAGCAGCTCGCTCACGGACACCGGGGAGCTGTTTTTT. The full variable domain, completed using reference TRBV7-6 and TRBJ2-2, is GAGVSQSPRYKVTKRGQDVALRCDPISGHVSLYWYRQALGQGPEFLTYFNYEAQQDKSGLPNDRFSAERPEGSISTLTIQRTEQRDSAMYRCASSSLTDTGELFFGEGSRLTVL.

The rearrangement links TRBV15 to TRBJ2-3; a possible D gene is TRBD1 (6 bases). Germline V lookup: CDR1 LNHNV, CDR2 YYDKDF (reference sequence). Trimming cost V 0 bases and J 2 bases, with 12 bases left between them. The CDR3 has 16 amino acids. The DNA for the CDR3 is TGTGCCACCAGCAGAGATCACGGGACATCCACAGATACGCAGTATTTT. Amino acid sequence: CATSRDHGTSTDTQYF.

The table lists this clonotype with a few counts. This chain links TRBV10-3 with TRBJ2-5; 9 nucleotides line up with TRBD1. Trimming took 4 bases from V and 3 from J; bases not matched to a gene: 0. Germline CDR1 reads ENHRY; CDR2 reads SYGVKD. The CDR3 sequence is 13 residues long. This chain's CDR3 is CAISGDREETQYF. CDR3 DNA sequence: TGTGCCATCAGTGGGGACAGGGAAGAGACCCAGTACTTC.

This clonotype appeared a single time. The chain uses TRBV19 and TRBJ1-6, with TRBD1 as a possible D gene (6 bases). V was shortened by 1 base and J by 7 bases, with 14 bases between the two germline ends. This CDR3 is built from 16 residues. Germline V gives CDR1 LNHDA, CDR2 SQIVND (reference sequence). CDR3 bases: TGTGCCAGTAGTATAGCGAGGACAGTCGAAAATTCACCCCTCCACTTT. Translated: CASSIARTVENSPLHF.

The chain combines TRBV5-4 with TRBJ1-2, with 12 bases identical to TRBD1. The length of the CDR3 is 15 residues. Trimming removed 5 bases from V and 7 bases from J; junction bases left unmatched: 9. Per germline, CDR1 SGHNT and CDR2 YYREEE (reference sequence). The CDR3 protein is CASSPGQGAFGGYTF. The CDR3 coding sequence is TGTGCCAGCAGTCCGGGACAGGGGGCTTTTGGTGGCTACACCTTC.

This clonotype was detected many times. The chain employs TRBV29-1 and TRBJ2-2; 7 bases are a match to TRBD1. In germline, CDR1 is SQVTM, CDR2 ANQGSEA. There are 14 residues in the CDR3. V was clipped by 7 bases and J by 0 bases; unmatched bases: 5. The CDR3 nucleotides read TGCAGCGCTCCCGGGACAGCGAACACCGGGGAGCTGTTTTTT. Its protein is CSAPGTANTGELFF.

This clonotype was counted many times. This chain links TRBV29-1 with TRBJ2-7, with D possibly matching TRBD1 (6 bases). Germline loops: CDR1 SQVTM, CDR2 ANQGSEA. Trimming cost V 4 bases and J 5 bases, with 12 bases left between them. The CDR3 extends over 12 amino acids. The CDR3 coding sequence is TGCAGCGTTGGCAGGGGTAGTGACGAGCAGTACTTC. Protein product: CSVGRGSDEQYF.

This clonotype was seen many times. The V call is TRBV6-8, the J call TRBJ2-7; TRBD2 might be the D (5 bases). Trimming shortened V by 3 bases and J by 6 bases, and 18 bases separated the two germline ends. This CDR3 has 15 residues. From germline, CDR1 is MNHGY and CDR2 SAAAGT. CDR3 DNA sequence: TGTGCCAGCAGTTATCGGAGAAGGAGAGGAGGCGAGCAGTACTTC. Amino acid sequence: CASSYRRRRGGEQYF.

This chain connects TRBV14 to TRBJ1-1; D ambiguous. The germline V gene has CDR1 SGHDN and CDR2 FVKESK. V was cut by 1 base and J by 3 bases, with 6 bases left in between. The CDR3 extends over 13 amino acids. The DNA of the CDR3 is TGTGCCAGCAGCCAAGTCGGCTACACTGAAGCTTTCTTT. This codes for CASSQVGYTEAFF.

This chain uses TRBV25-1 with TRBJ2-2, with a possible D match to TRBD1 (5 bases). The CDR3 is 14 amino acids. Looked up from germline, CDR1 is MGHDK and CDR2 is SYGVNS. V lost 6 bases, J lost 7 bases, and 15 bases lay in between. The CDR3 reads CASRENQGIGELFF. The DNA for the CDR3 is TGTGCCAGCAGGGAAAACCAGGGAATCGGGGAGCTGTTTTTT. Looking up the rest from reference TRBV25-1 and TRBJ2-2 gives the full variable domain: EADIYQTPRYLVIGTGKKITLECSQTMGHDKMYWYQQDPGMELHLIHYSYGVNSTEKGDLSSESTVSRIRTEHFPLTLESARPSHTSQYLCASRENQGIGELFFGEGSRLTVL.

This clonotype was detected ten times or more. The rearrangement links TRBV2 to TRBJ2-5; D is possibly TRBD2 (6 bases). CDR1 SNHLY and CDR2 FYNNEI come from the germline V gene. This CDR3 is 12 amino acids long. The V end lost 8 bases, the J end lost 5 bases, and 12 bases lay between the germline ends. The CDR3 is CASWGGEETQYF. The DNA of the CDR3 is TGTGCCAGCTGGGGCGGGGAGGAGACCCAGTACTTC.